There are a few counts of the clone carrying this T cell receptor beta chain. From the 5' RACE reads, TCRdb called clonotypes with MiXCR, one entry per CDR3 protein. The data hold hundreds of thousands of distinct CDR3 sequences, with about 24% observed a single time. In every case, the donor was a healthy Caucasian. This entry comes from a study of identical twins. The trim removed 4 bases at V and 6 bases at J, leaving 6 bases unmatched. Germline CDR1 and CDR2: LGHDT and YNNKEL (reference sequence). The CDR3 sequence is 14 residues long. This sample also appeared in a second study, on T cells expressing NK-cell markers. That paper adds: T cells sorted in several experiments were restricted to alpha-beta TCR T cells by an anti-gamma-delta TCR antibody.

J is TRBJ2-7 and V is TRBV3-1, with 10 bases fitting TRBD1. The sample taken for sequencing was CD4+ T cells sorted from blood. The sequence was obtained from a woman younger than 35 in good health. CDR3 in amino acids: CASSLTGTGVEQYF. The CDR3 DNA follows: TGTGCCAGCAGCCTCACCGGGACAGGGGTCGAGCAGTACTTC.